This is a list of T cell receptor beta chains from one sample in a study of T-cell memory formation after mild COVID-19. MiXCR, applied by TCRdb to the 5' RACE reads, yields one record per CDR3 protein. The data show about 540,000 distinct CDR3 sequences, about a fifth seen once. Sequenced input: PBMCs or a T cell subset sorted from them (not recorded which). These receptors were obtained from an adult woman who had mild COVID-19 (a few samples of this study predate the infection). Cell type and time point are not known. Each CDR3 is given with its conserved first and last residue.

v_call cdr3_aa
TRBV12-3/TRBV12-4 CASSLSSGMNTGELFF
TRBV2 CASNGEDRGRAYYNQPQHF
TRBV7-8 CASSPLGTRGEKLFF
TRBV20-1 CSARETSGRADTQYF
TRBV5-1 CASSFKPRTEYSNQPQHF
TRBV7-2 CASSRPGHNTEAFF
TRBV20-1 CSARDLAGVYQETQYF
TRBV20-1 CSASREGGTGGDRNEKLFF
TRBV5-1 CASSLEGDVTNEKLFF
TRBV21-1 CASSKVASSGGAEDEQFF
TRBV5-4 CASSLRDREQFF
TRBV4-3 CASSQETGVWITDTQYF
TRBV9 CASSAGGQGVLRSGEQYF
TRBV5-8 CASSYWTSPGNTIYF
TRBV20-1 CSAEGFVRDTQYF
TRBV20-1 CSARKAVSGGFTDTQYF
TRBV27 CASSSGLSDTQYF
TRBV4-3 CASSQWYGSGRSTDTQYF
TRBV7-2 CASSFSPRTDVYNEQFF
TRBV5-1 CASSLGGDPGYTF
TRBV18 CASSSPTSGVYNEQFF
TRBV20-1 CSASHGSIEQFF
TRBV6-2/TRBV6-3 CASRRAGVIRQFF
TRBV6-5 CASSYAPLLYEQYF
TRBV4-1 CASSQVGRSGYTF
TRBV6-1 CASSEAHSRGGYTF
TRBV5-1 CASSPGLEPYEQYF
TRBV28 CASSLSPTGTVQNIQYF
TRBV7-9 CASGETGQKETQYF
TRBV28 CASSLGHTQYF
TRBV24-1 CATRGGSQETQYF
TRBV2 CASKGQPNTEAFF
TRBV14 CASSQANGLAGNEQFF
TRBV6-6 CASNLVAGVNGEQYF
TRBV7-9 CASSHRDRNYEQYF
TRBV5-1 CASGNTDTQYF
TRBV3-1 CASSRDRSYEQYF
TRBV5-1 CASSHRQGWPSYTF
TRBV6-2/TRBV6-3 CASSISETQYF
TRBV20-1 CSARGEEQMNTEAFF
TRBV6-5 CASRASGYSTQYF
TRBV29-1 CSVATRGDNEQFF
TRBV6-2/TRBV6-3 CASSYSPPMGVYNEQFF
TRBV5-5 CASSLVGSNEKLFF
TRBV14 CASSQDSTGHEQYF
TRBV10-3 CAISESGGLQPQHF
TRBV6-5 CASNLYGSNTEAFF
TRBV7-9 CASSLDPVGLFF
TRBV12-3/TRBV12-4 CASSFDGKQETQYF
TRBV29-1 CSVAGTGTASSEQYF
TRBV6-2/TRBV6-3 CASSLNGVAAVSGPQHF
TRBV11-3 CASSPRSPSGGLTDTQYF
TRBV5-1 CASSLDPRGDPIDTQYF
TRBV20-1 CSARDAGNTEAFF
TRBV20-1 CSAQQVAHEQYF
TRBV7-2 CASSFERAEYEQYF
TRBV6-1 CASSTDREVEAFF
TRBV10-3 CAISESGYPNTEAFF
TRBV9 CASSVAVGSADTQYF
TRBV4-3 CASSQPGGAEAFF